This passage covers 16 T cell receptor beta chains from one sample sequenced in a study of neurological immune-mediated disorders. One entry per CDR3 protein results from TCRdb running MiXCR on the 5' RACE reads. The data show some 60,000 distinct CDR3 sequences, around 5% seen once. The sequencing sample was made of PBMCs. The receptors were sampled from a woman between 50 and 59 years old with multiple sclerosis.

This clonotype appeared a few times. V gene TRBV6-6 combines with J gene TRBJ2-7, with 8 bases matching TRBD1. In germline, CDR1 is MNHNY, CDR2 SVGAGI (reference sequence). V dropped 3 bases and J dropped 2; count of bases not matched to a gene: 3. This CDR3 region has 14 residues. The CDR3 reads CASSYETGAYEQYV. In DNA, the CDR3 is TGTGCCAGCAGTTATGAGACAGGGGCCTACGAGCAGTACGTC.

The table lists this clonotype with many counts. The chain uses TRBV12-3 or TRBV12-4 and TRBJ2-2; D is ambiguous. This CDR3 region has 14 residues. The V gene lost 5 bases and the J gene lost 4 bases, with 11 bases spanning the gap. The CDR3 protein is CASSPTESTGELFF. In DNA, the CDR3 is TGTGCCAGCAGTCCCACTGAATCCACCGGGGAGCTGTTTTTT.

The rearrangement links TRBV5-1 to TRBJ2-1; no clear D. V was cut by 3 bases and J by 0 bases, with 13 bases left in between. Germline V gives CDR1 SGHRS, CDR2 YFSETQ. This CDR3 comprises 16 residues. The CDR3 sequence is CASSSDRRSSYNEQFF. CDR3 nucleotides: TGCGCCAGCAGCTCGGATCGACGTAGCTCCTACAATGAGCAGTTCTTC. Together with reference TRBV5-1 and TRBJ2-1, the CDR3 gives the full variable domain: KAGVTQTPRYLIKTRGQQVTLSCSPISGHRSVSWYQQTPGQGLQFLFEYFSETQRNKGNFPGRFSGRQFSNSRSEMNVSTLELGDSALYLCASSSDRRSSYNEQFFGPGTRLTVL.

There are many counts of this clonotype. The rearrangement uses TRBV28 and TRBJ1-1; 9 nucleotides match TRBD1. The CDR3 consists of 14 residues. Germline V CDR1 and CDR2: MDHEN, SYDVKM. Germline trimming cut 6 bases from V and 6 bases from J; bases unmatched to any gene: 8. The CDR3 DNA reads as TGTGCCAGCAGAGAGAACAGGGGGCGGGCTGAAGCTTTCTTT. It specifies CASRENRGRAEAFF. Combining the CDR3 with reference TRBV28 and TRBJ1-1 gives the whole variable domain DVKVTQSSRYLVKRTGEKVFLECVQDMDHENMFWYRQDPGLGLRLIYFSYDVKMKEKGDIPEGYSVSREKKERFSLILESASTNQTSMYLCASRENRGRAEAFFGQGTRLTVV.

The table lists this clonotype with many counts. The chain employs TRBV6-1 and TRBJ2-3; D uncertain. Germline lookup yields CDR1 MNHNS and CDR2 SASEGT. The CDR3 consists of 17 residues. Trimming left V 3 bases short and J 0 bases short, with 16 bases between. CDR3 sequence (DNA): TGTGCCAGCAGTGACCGAAGGCATTTATCTAGCACAGATACGCAGTATTTT. Encoded protein: CASSDRRHLSSTDTQYF.

This clonotype showed up many times. V is TRBV7-6 and J is TRBJ2-7; D is undetermined. V was cut by 2 bases and J by 6 bases, with 8 bases left in between. The CDR3 length is 12 residues. Germline V gene lookup returns CDR1 SGHVS and CDR2 FNYEAQ. The DNA for the CDR3 is TGTGCCAGCAGCTTAATTGAGGCCGAGCAGTACTTC. Its protein is CASSLIEAEQYF.

This clonotype was recorded at least ten times. The chain couples TRBV12-3 or TRBV12-4 to TRBJ1-6; D uncertain. V lost 5 bases, J lost 2 bases, and 10 bases lay in between. There are 15 residues in the CDR3. In DNA, the CDR3 is TGTGCCAGCAGTCGGGTTTCACCCTATAATTCACCCCTCCACTTT. The encoded protein is CASSRVSPYNSPLHF.

This clonotype showed up just a few times. The V gene is TRBV5-4, the J gene TRBJ2-3; 8 positions match TRBD1. The V and J ends lost 5 bases and 2 bases, in that order; junction bases with no gene match: 7. CDR1 SGHNT and CDR2 YYREEE come from the germline V gene (reference sequence). This CDR3 spans 15 amino acids. CDR3 sequence: CASSRPGQVTDTQYF. The DNA of the CDR3 is TGTGCCAGCAGTCGTCCGGGACAGGTCACAGATACGCAGTATTTT.

This clonotype was detected ten times or more. The chain is built from TRBV6-2 or TRBV6-3 and TRBJ1-5, with TRBD1 as a possible D gene (6 bases). V was shortened by 1 base and J by 6 bases, with 31 bases between the two germline ends. Germline V CDR1 and CDR2: MNHEY, SVGEGT. The CDR3 has 21 amino acids. In DNA form, the CDR3 reads TGTGCCAGCAGTTACTTTAAAGCCCGGGACATCGGGGGATTAGGGAGTCAGCCCCAGCATTTT. Translation gives CASSYFKARDIGGLGSQPQHF.

There are many counts of this clonotype. The chain recombines TRBV5-4 with TRBJ1-2; TRBD1 might be the D (6 bases). Looked up from germline, CDR1 is SGHNT and CDR2 is YYREEE (reference sequence). Trimming removed 5 bases at V and 4 bases at J, with 15 bases between. The CDR3 loop spans 14 amino acids. DNA for the CDR3: TGTGCCAGCAGACAAAGGGGGGGCGGCTATGGCTACACCTTC. It codes for CASRQRGGGYGYTF.

In this sample, this clonotype turned up a few times. The V gene is TRBV6-1, the J gene TRBJ1-5; 7 positions match TRBD1. The CDR3 loop spans 14 amino acids. The J segment lost 5 bases and the V segment lost 4 bases, leaving 5 bases of the junction unmatched. Germline CDR1 and CDR2: MNHNS and SASEGT. CDR3 amino acids: CASSATGYDQPQHF. The DNA for the CDR3 is TGTGCCAGCAGTGCGACAGGGTACGATCAGCCCCAGCATTTT.

There are many counts of this clonotype. J is TRBJ2-3 and V is TRBV5-1; TRBD1 might be the D (7 bases). The CDR3 contains 13 residues. With 3 bases removed from V and 10 bases from J, the gap between germline ends came to 15 bases. From germline, CDR1 is SGHRS and CDR2 YFSETQ. CDR3 residues: CASSWDSGGAQYF. The CDR3 nucleotides are TGCGCCAGCAGCTGGGACAGTGGCGGGGCGCAGTATTTT.

This clonotype was found many times. The chain joins TRBV7-9 to TRBJ2-7; 9 bases map to TRBD1. Germline CDR1 is SEHNR and CDR2 is FQNEAQ (reference sequence). This CDR3 is built from 15 residues. V lost 4 bases, J lost 7 bases, and 11 bases stayed unmatched. The CDR3 loop is CASSSYRGRPREQYF. Here the CDR3 DNA reads TGTGCCAGCAGCTCATACAGGGGGCGACCCCGGGAGCAGTACTTC.

The CDR3 coding sequence is TGCAGCGTTGTAGGTAAACTAGCGGGGGTCCATTCCTACAATGAGCAGTTCTTC. Amino acids: CSVVGKLAGVHSYNEQFF. The V and J genes are TRBV29-1 and TRBJ2-1, with 11 bases matching TRBD2. Per germline, CDR1 SQVTM and CDR2 ANQGSEA. The CDR3 extends over 18 amino acids. V lost 4 bases and J lost 1; bases outside the gene matches: 12.

Turning to this clonotype: Given a much more abundant clone one base away, this may be a read error. V is TRBV15 and J is TRBJ1-5; D not resolved. Germline CDR1 and CDR2: LNHNV and YYDKDF (reference sequence). CDR3 length equals 15 residues. This chain's CDR3 is CATSRDEGGNQPKHF. The CDR3 bases are TGTGCCACCAGCAGAGATGAGGGTGGTAATCAGCCCAAGCATTTT.

In this sample, this clonotype turned up many times. The chain joins TRBV5-1 to TRBJ2-1; possibly TRBD1 for D (5 bases). V was pared by 1 base and J by 0 bases, with 8 bases between. There are 15 residues in the CDR3. CDR1 and CDR2 (germline): SGHRS, YFSETQ. DNA of the CDR3: TGCGCCAGCAGCTTGAACACAGGCTCCTACAATGAGCAGTTCTTC. This codes for CASSLNTGSYNEQFF.